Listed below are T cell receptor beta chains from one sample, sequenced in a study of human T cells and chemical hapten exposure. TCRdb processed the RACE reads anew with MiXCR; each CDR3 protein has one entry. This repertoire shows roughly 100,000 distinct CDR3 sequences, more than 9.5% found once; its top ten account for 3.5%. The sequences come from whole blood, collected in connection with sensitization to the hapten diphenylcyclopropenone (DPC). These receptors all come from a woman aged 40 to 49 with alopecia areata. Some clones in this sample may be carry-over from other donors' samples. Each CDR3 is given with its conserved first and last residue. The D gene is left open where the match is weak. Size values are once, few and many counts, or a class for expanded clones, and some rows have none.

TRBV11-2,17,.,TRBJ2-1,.,CASSLRGAGSSYNEQFF,TGTGCCAGCAGCTTAAGAGGGGCGGGTAGCTCCTACAATGAGCAGTTCTTC
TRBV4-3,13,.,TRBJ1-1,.,CASSQAGGGVAFF,TGCGCCAGCAGCCAGGCTGGGGGAGGGGTAGCTTTCTTT
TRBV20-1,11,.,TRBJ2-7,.,CSARSNYEQYF,TGCAGTGCTAGATCTAACTACGAGCAGTACTTC
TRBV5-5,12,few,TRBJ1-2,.,CASSLTTYGYTF,TGTGCCAGCAGCTTGACGACTTATGGCTACACCTTC
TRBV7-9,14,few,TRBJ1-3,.,CASRQGSSGNTIYF,TGTGCCAGCAGACAGGGCAGCTCTGGAAACACCATATATTTT
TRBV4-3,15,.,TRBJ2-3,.,CASSQALGFTDTQYF,TGCGCCAGCAGCCAAGCTCTAGGATTCACAGATACGCAGTATTTT
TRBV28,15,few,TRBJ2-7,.,CASSQGGANSREQYF,TGTGCCAGCAGCCAAGGTGGGGCGAATTCACGGGAGCAGTACTTC
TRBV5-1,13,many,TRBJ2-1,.,CASSLTGTHEQFF,TGCGCCAGCAGCTTGACAGGTACCCATGAGCAGTTCTTC
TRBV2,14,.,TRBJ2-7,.,CASREDAPVGQQYF,TGTGCCAGCAGGGAGGACGCTCCGGTCGGGCAGCAGTACTTC
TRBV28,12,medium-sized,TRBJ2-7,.,CASSVPSYEQYF,TGTGCCAGCAGTGTACCCTCCTACGAGCAGTACTTC
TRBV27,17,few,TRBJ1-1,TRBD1,CASSFMIQGGRNTEAFF,TGTGCCAGCAGTTTTATGATTCAGGGGGGGAGGAACACTGAAGCTTTCTTT
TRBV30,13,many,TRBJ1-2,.,CAWRVRQGGGYTF,TGTGCCTGGAGGGTCCGGCAGGGAGGAGGCTACACCTTC
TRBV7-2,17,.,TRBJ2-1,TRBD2,CASSLVGGGFPYNEQFF,TGTGCCAGCAGCTTAGTAGGCGGGGGATTTCCCTACAATGAGCAGTTCTTC
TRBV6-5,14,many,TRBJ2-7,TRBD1,CASRTTGGAYEQYF,TGTGCCAGCAGGACGACAGGGGGCGCGTACGAGCAGTACTTC
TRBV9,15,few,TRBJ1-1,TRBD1,CASSVKGAGNTEAFF,TGTGCCAGCAGCGTTAAGGGGGCAGGGAACACTGAAGCTTTCTTT
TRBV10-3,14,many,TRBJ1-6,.,CAIWDGGRSLPLHF,TGTGCCATCTGGGATGGAGGGCGAAGTTTGCCCCTCCACTTT
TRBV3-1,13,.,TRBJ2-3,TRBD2,CATSGRRTDTQYF,TGTGCCACCAGCGGGAGGCGCACAGATACGCAGTATTTT
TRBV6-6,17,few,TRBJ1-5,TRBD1,CASSPLDRVSGNQPQHF,TGTGCCAGCAGTCCCCTGGACAGGGTTAGTGGCAATCAGCCCCAGCATTTT
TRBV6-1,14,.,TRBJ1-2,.,CASIEEAPNYGYTF,TGTGCCAGCATCGAGGAGGCTCCAAACTATGGCTACACCTTC
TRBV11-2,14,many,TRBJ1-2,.,CASSLSRTIYGYTF,TGTGCCAGCAGCTTAAGCCGGACAATCTATGGCTACACCTTC